This TCR beta chain was sequenced during a study of blood T cell repertoires in COVID-19. Looking at the study overall: COVID-19 samples from acute and convalescent phases originated in the United States, Italy and Spain. The analysed material was cDNA or gDNA that came from T cells, B-cell-depleted T cells, or PBMCs.

Germline CDR1 is SGHVS and CDR2 is FNYEAQ. Deletions cut 3 bases from V and 1 base from J, with 13 bases between. The CDR3 is 16 residues long. Authors' processing steps: Amplification of reference gene primers provided the estimated nucleated cell counts. The table came from immunoSEQ multiplex PCR; TCRdb's copy has only in-frame clones and leaves some out. V, J and clone size were drawn from that table, and D and trimming were deduced from the DNA. The table has 20,000 to 25,000 clones, 91% seen once. The origin of this receptor is a human donor in a cohort sampled during active COVID-19. The sequencing sample was made of peripheral blood. The rearrangement uses TRBV7-6 and TRBJ1-3; D may be TRBD1 (6 bases). CDR3 bases: TGTGCCAGCAGCTTCGGGGGAGGGGGATCTGGAAACACCATATATTTT. This encodes CASSFGGGGSGNTIYF.